The clone carrying this T cell receptor (beta chain) was picked up many times. The V end lost 1 base, the J end lost 6 bases, and 4 bases lay between the germline ends. Germline CDR1 SGHKS, CDR2 YYEKEE (reference sequence). This CDR3 spans 12 amino acids. These data originate in a study of T-cell reconstitution after alpha-beta-depleted transplantation in children. This sample's TCRbeta library carried unique molecular identifier barcodes. From the PCR reads, TCRdb called clonotypes with MiXCR, one entry per CDR3 protein. Among approximately 400,000 distinct CDR3 sequences listed, around 15% were seen once.

Sequences were derived from PBMCs, mostly from graft donor cells, sampled 360 days after TCRalphabeta/CD19-depleted stem cell transplant. This chain links TRBV5-5 with TRBJ2-2; D gene unclear. The sequence was collected from a boy in the first two years of life who had a stem cell transplant for Wiskott-Aldrich syndrome, so the T cells may come from the graft donor. The CDR3: CASSLRPGELFF. CDR3 sequence (DNA): TGTGCCAGCAGCTTGCGTCCCGGGGAGCTGTTTTTT.